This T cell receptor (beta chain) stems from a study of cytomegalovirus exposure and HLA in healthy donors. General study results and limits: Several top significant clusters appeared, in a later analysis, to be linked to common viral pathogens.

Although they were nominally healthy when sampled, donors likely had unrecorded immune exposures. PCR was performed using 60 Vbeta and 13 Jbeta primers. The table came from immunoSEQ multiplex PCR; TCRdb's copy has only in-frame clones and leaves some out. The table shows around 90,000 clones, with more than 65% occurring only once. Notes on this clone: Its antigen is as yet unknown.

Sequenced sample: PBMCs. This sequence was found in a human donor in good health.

CDR3 nucleotides: TGTGCCAGCAGTTTTCGAGGCGGGGGTGACGAGCAGTACTTC. This translates into CASSFRGGGDEQYF. The gene calls are TRBV5-4 and TRBJ2-7; 7 bases are a match to TRBD2. This CDR3 contains 14 residues. Germline CDR1 reads SGHNT; CDR2 reads YYREEE (reference sequence). V trimming: 5 bases; J trimming: 5 bases; junction bases outside the gene matches: 10.